The entry below describes one T cell receptor beta chain. There is no known antigen for this receptor. Per-base quality was not reported, and no clone a single base away is much larger than it. TCRbeta CDR3 regions were amplified from genomic DNA using the immunoSEQ Assay, a bias-controlled multiplex PCR. Under the source paper's analysis protocol: Within the assay, amplification of reference gene primers was used to estimate how many nucleated cells each sample contained. Sequence reads were collapsed and filtered to measure the absolute abundance of every unique TCRbeta CDR3 rearrangement. For each sample, productive Simpson clonality was calculated as the square root of Simpson's diversity index across productive rearrangements. This is the immuneACCESS table as TCRdb keeps it, with only in-frame sequences that have V and J called. A part of the clones is gone; compared with another copy, unresolved V genes explain less than half, and the rest is unexplained. For V, J and clone size, that table is used; D and trimming come from the DNA. This sample is represented by about 170,000 clones; 70% to 90% of them were singletons. Roughly 0.77% of the sample belongs to the ten largest clones.

The sample belongs to a study of blood T cell repertoires in COVID-19 (dated by TCRdb to 2019 to 2021). Regarding the study in general: Samples covering the acute and convalescent phases of COVID-19 were provided by collaborators in the United States, Italy and Spain. The material from the prospective study consisted of cDNA or gDNA derived from T cells, B-cell-depleted T cells, or PBMCs. Subjects who had been exposed to COVID-19, were actively infected with it, or had recovered from it provided the deeply sampled blood TCRbeta repertoires that made up the dataset. The repertoires were released in a freely available public database meant as a resource for research on the immune response to SARS-CoV-2. Samples came from the ongoing ImmuneRACE study (first 160 participants) plus 1,254 subjects from 6 global collaborators. Sample metadata almost always included a de-identified subject ID, COVID-19 status, age in years and sex. Where available, HLA class I and class II types were obtained from metadata supplied by the sample provider rather than from assay-based typing. On the study overall, not on this receptor specifically: How much clinical and demographic metadata was included differed by source and by participant, and the metadata was provided uncurated.

From V the trimming removes 3 bases and from J it removes 2 bases, while the gene matches leave 7 bases of the junction unaccounted for. Via the germline V gene (reference sequence), CDR1 is SEHNR and CDR2 FQNEAQ. From cysteine to phenylalanine, the CDR3 is 16 amino acids long. CDR3 DNA is the only sequence kept; it has 48 bases, read in frame from the first base. Participants in the prospective study were enrolled through a virtual design, were aged 18 to 89 years, and lived in roughly 25 United States geographic areas. In the prospective study, participants were assigned to cohorts based on the clinical history participants reported in a screening survey and a study questionnaire. Recovered participants in ImmuneRACE Cohort 3 were defined by two consecutive negative NP/OP PCR tests, clearance by a healthcare professional, or resolution of symptoms. Each participant in the prospective study had whole blood, serum and a nasopharyngeal or oropharyngeal swab collected by mobile phlebotomists. Over an approximately 2-month period, participants in the prospective study had the option of providing additional blood draws and questionnaires. Prospective study blood samples were shipped either frozen or at room temperature before DNA extraction.

The chain joins TRBV7-9 to TRBJ2-3; 8 bases in the middle match TRBD1. The sequence came from a woman aged 18-30 years who had recovered from COVID-19. The sequenced sample was PBMCs or T cells enriched from blood (not recorded which). The DNA sequence reads TGTGCCAGCAGCTTGAGGACAGGGACCCCCACAGATACGCAGTATTTT. It codes for CASSLRTGTPTDTQYF.